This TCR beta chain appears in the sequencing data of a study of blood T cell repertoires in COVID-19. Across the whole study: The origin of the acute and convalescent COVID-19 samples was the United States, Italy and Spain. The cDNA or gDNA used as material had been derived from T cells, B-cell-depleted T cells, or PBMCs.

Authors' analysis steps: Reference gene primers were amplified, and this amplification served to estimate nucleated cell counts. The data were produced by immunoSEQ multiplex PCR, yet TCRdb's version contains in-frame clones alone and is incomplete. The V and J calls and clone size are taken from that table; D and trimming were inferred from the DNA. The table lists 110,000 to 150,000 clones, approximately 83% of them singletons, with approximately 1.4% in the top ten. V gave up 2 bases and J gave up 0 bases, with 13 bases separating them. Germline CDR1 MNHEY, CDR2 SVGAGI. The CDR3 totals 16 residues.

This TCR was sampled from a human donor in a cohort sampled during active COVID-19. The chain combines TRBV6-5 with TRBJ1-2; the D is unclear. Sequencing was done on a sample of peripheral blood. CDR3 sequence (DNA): TGTGCCAGCAGTTACGAACGTAGAGGCACTAACTATGGCTACACCTTC. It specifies CASSYERRGTNYGYTF.